This T cell receptor (beta chain) was recorded in a study of blood T cell repertoires in COVID-19. Study as a whole: The United States, Italy and Spain supplied acute and convalescent COVID-19 samples.

This clone has more than one count but fewer than ten. Per the germline V gene, CDR1 is SGHAT and CDR2 is FQNNGV. This CDR3 is built from 16 residues. V shed 5 bases and J 2 bases; nucleotides not matched to a gene: 6. As processed by the authors: Amplified reference gene primers provided the basis for estimating nucleated cell counts. Clones were sequenced by immunoSEQ multiplex PCR, and TCRdb holds only the in-frame ones, with some missing. V and J calls and clone size are those listed in that table; D and trimming were worked out from the DNA. The sample contains around 20,000 clones, about 88% of which appear only once.

The chain carries TRBV11-2 and TRBJ2-3; 11 bases line up with TRBD2. This clonotype originated in a human donor with active COVID-19. The donor label of this sample is uncertain. The sequenced sample was peripheral blood. The CDR3 here is CASSPRLAGPTDTQYF. CDR3 bases: TGTGCCAGCAGCCCTCGACTAGCGGGACCCACAGATACGCAGTATTTT.